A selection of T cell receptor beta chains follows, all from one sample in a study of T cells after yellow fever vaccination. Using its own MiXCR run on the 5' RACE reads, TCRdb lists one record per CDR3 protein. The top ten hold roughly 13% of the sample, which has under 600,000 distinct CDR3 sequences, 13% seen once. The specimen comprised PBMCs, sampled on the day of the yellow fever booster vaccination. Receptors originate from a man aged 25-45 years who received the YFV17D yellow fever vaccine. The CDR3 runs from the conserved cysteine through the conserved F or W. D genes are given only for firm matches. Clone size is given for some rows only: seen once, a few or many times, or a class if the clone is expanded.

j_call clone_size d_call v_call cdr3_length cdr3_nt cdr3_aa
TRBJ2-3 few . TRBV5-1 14 TGCGCCAGCAGCATAGGACGGGCAAGTGATACGCAGTATTTT CASSIGRASDTQYF
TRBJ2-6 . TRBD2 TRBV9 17 TGTGCCAGCAGCGTAGAGTTAGCGGGCCCTGGGGCCAACGTCCTGACTTTC CASSVELAGPGANVLTF
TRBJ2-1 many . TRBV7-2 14 TGTGCCAGCAGCTCCGGGTCGAAGTTTTATGAGCAGTTCTTC CASSSGSKFYEQFF
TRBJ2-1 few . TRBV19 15 TGTGCCAGTAGGGGAGGACGCAGCTCCTACAATGAGCAGTTCTTC CASRGGRSSYNEQFF
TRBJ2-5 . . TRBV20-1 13 TGCAGTGCTAGAGAAGACAAGCAAGAGACCCAGTACTTC CSAREDKQETQYF
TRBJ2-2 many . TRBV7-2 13 TGTGCCAGCAGCTTAGGTGGAATGGGGGAGCTGTTTTTT CASSLGGMGELFF
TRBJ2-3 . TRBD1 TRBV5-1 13 TGCGCCAGAGGGACAGGGGTTTTTGATACGCAGTATTTT CARGTGVFDTQYF
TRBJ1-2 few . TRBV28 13 TGTGCCAGCAACGCGTCGGGTTATAAAGGCTACACCTTC CASNASGYKGYTF
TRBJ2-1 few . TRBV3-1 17 TGTGCCAGCAGCCAAGTGGTCGCGGTCCTTACTTACAATGAGCAGTTCTTC CASSQVVAVLTYNEQFF
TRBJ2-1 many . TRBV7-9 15 TGTGCCAGCAGCTTTTGGGGGAGACGCTACAATGAGCAGTTCTTC CASSFWGRRYNEQFF
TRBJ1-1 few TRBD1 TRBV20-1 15 TGCAGTGCTGGCCGACAGGGGGGCATGAACACTGAAGCTTTCTTT CSAGRQGGMNTEAFF
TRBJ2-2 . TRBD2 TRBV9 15 TGTGCCAGCAGCGCTAGCGGGAGAGACACCGGGGAGCTGTTTTTT CASSASGRDTGELFF
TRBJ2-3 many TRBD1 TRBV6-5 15 TGTGCCAGCAGTTTCGGACAGGCTAGCACAGATACGCAGTATTTT CASSFGQASTDTQYF
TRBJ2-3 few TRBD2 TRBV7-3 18 TGTGCCAGCAGCCTTAATCCGGCTAGCGGGTTTAGCACAGATACGCAGTATTTT CASSLNPASGFSTDTQYF
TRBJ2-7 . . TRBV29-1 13 TGCAGCGTTGAGGGACACTCTAGTTACGAGCAGTACTTC CSVEGHSSYEQYF
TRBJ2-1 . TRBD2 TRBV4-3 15 TGCGCCAGCAGCCAAATCCAGCGGGGAAACAATGAGCAGTTCTTC CASSQIQRGNNEQFF
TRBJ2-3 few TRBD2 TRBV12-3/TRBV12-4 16 TGTGCCAGCAGGCGGGCTAGCGGGAGTTATTCGGATACGCAGTATTTT CASRRASGSYSDTQYF
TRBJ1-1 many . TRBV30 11 TGTGCCTGGAGTGACGCCAGGGGAGCTTTCTTT CAWSDARGAFF
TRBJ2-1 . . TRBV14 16 TGTGCCAGCAGCCTCCTTAGCGGCCGAGGAAACAATGAGCAGTTCTTC CASSLLSGRGNNEQFF
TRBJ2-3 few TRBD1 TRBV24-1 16 TGTGCCACCAGTGGGGGGGGACAGGGCGCGTACGATACGCAGTATTTT CATSGGGQGAYDTQYF
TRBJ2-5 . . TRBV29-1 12 TGCAGCGCTTGTCAGTACCAAGAGACCCAGTACTTC CSACQYQETQYF
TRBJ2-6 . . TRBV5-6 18 TGTGCCAGCAGCCCCAGGCCCCTCGGATTCTCTGGGGCCAACGTCCTGACTTTC CASSPRPLGFSGANVLTF
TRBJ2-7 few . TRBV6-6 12 TGTGCCAGCAAGACAGATTTCTACGAGCAGTACTTC CASKTDFYEQYF
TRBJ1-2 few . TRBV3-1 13 TGTGCCAGCAGCCAAGCCGAGGGGGTTGGCTACACCTTC CASSQAEGVGYTF
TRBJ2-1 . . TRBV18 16 TGTGCCAGCTCTCCCCCTGGACTCCTTCTTGACAATGAGCAGTTCTTC CASSPPGLLLDNEQFF
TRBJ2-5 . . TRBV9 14 TGTGCCAGCAGCGTAGGGACTATACAAGAGACCCAGTACTTC CASSVGTIQETQYF
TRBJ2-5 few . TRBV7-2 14 TGTGCCAGCAGCTTGTGGAGTGGCCAAGAGACCCAGTACTTC CASSLWSGQETQYF
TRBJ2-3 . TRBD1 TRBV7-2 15 TGTGCCAGCAGCTTACTTGGGACAGGGGGAGATACGCAGTATTTT CASSLLGTGGDTQYF
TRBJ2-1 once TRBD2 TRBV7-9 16 TGTGCCAGCAGCCCGGGGACTAGCGGGATGGGCGATGAGCAGTTCTTC CASSPGTSGMGDEQFF
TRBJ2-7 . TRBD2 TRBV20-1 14 TGCAGTGCTGGAACTAGCGGGGCCACCTACGAGCAGTACTTC CSAGTSGATYEQYF
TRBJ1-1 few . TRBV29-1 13 TGCAGCTCGGGAGTCGACAGATCAACTGAAGCTTTCTTT CSSGVDRSTEAFF
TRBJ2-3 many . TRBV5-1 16 TGCGCCAGCAGTTCGACCGGCGGGACTAGCACAGATACGCAGTATTTT CASSSTGGTSTDTQYF
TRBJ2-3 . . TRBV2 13 TGTGCCAGCAAACAACTGTCCACAGATACGCAGTATTTT CASKQLSTDTQYF
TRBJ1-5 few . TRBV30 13 TGTGCCTGGAGTGTACTAGGCAATCAGCCCCAGCATTTT CAWSVLGNQPQHF
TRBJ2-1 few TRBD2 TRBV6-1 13 TGTGCCAGCAGCCCAAGAGGGAGGGATGAGCAGTTCTTC CASSPRGRDEQFF
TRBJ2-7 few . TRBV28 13 TGTGCCAGCAGTTTGATAGGGAGCTACGAGCAGTACTTC CASSLIGSYEQYF
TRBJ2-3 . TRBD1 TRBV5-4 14 TGTGCCAGCAGCTCGGACAGGGGCCCAGATACGCAGTATTTT CASSSDRGPDTQYF
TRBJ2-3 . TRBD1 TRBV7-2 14 TGTGCCAGCAGCTGGGACAGGGGGCCAGATACGCAGTATTTT CASSWDRGPDTQYF
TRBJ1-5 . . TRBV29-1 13 TGCAGCGTTGGGGGAAATGGGGATCAGCCCCAGCATTTT CSVGGNGDQPQHF
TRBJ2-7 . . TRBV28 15 TGTGCCAGCAGTGGCGACGGGGGAACCCCCTACGAGCAGTACTTC CASSGDGGTPYEQYF
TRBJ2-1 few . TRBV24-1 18 TGTGCCACCAGTGATCCCACGGGGGGCTCGGGCTCCTACAATGAGCAGTTCTTC CATSDPTGGSGSYNEQFF
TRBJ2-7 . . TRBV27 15 TGTGCCAGCAGTTTGGCGGGTCTAGCCTCGTACGAGCAGTACTTC CASSLAGLASYEQYF
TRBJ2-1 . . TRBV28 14 TGTGCCAGTCCTAGGCGGGGACCCTACAATGAGCAGTTCTTC CASPRRGPYNEQFF
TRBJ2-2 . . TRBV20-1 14 TGCAGTGCTAGTCGTCAATCAAACACCGGGGAGCTGTTTTTT CSASRQSNTGELFF
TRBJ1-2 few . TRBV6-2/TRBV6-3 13 TGTGCCAGCACCATCCCGGGATTTTATGGCTACACCTTC CASTIPGFYGYTF
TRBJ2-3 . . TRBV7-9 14 TGTGCCAGCAGTATGGGCCAGGCCTTAGATACGCAGTATTTT CASSMGQALDTQYF
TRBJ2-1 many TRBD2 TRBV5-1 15 TGCGCCAGCAGCTTCCTAGCGGGTGACTACAATGAGCAGTTCTTC CASSFLAGDYNEQFF
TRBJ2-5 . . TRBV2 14 TGTGCCAGCAGCGACCTACGGATGGCAGAGACCCAGTACTTC CASSDLRMAETQYF
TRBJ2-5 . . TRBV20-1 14 TGCAGTGCTTCTCCACTCAGGAACCAAGAGACCCAGTACTTC CSASPLRNQETQYF
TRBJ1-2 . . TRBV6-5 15 TGTGCCAGCAGTTACAATTCGGAGTCCAGGCGTGGCTACACCTTC CASSYNSESRRGYTF
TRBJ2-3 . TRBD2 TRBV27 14 TGTGCCACGTGGACTAGCGGGGTTACAGATACGCAGTATTTT CATWTSGVTDTQYF
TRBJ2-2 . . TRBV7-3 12 TGTGCCAGCAGCCCATCTGCCCGGGAGCTGTTTTTT CASSPSARELFF
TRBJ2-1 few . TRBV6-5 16 TGTGCCAGCAGTTCCCCTGGGGGAAGGGGGAACAATGAGCAGTTCTTC CASSSPGGRGNNEQFF
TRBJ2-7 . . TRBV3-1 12 TGTGCCAGCGGCCAAGATCCCTACGAGCAGTACTTC CASGQDPYEQYF
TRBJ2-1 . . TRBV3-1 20 TGTGCCAGCAGCCAAAGGATGGGTACGTGGAGTAGCGGAGCGTACAATGAGCAGTTCTTC CASSQRMGTWSSGAYNEQFF
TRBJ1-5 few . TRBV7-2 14 TGTGCCAGCAGCCTCTCGCCCGGTCGGCAGCCCCAGCATTTT CASSLSPGRQPQHF
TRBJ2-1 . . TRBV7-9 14 TGTGCCAGCAGCTACTCGACTACGTACAATGAGCAGTTCTTC CASSYSTTYNEQFF